One T cell receptor beta chain is described in this entry. Its antigen is currently unknown. The data derive from a study of OX40 agonist ivuxolimab in advanced cancers. Study details: While on treatment, patients had intravenous ivuxolimab at 0.01 to 10 mg/kg every 2 weeks.

Produced via immunoSEQ multiplex PCR; TCRdb's table is partial and in-frame only. The data contain more than 50,000 clones, around 92% of them seen just once; the ten biggest clones take up about 19%. Study-level points and caveats: The average count of expanded clones was higher among CD8+ T cells than among CD4+. Both blood CD4+ and CD8+ T cells showed clonal growth by week 6 at 0.1 to 3.0 mg/kg.

The clonotype comes from an adult with an advanced solid tumor such as melanoma, head and neck, liver or kidney cancer. This specimen consisted of CD4+ or CD8+ T cells sorted from blood, obtained in a trial of the OX40 agonist ivuxolimab.

The CDR3 is CATGGQGSEAFF. The CDR3 DNA is TGTGCCACCGGGGGACAGGGGAGTGAAGCTTTCTTT. The chain carries TRBV15 and TRBJ1-1; 10 bases are a match to TRBD1. The ends lost 8 bases at V and 7 bases at J; junction bases unmatched: 4. This CDR3 has 12 amino acids. Looked up from germline, CDR1 is LNHNV and CDR2 is YYDKDF (reference sequence). The whole variable domain, remainder taken from reference TRBV15 and TRBJ1-1, is DAMVIQNPRYQVTQFGKPVTLSCSQTLNHNVMYWYQQKSSQAPKLLFHYYDKDFNNEADTPDNFQSRRPNTSFCFLDIRSPGLGDTAMYLCATGGQGSEAFFGQGTRLTVV.